These 2 T cell receptor beta chains originate from one sample sequenced in a study of regulatory T cells in long-lasting Graves disease (dated by TCRdb to 2020 to 2022). This sample's time point label indicates: newly diagnosed GD, antithyroid drugs for less than 3 months. For both TCR sequencing and RNA sequencing, RNA was extracted from PBMCs using TRIzol. The library was obtained by multiplex PCR. The sequencing machine was an Illumina HiSeq 4000. CDR3 regions were amplified by Arm-PCR with iRepertoire HTBI primers to construct TCR beta libraries. Using fastp at Q25 and MiXCR, TCRdb reprocessed the public reads and kept productive beta chains. Here each entry gathers all rows of one CDR3 protein and keeps the most common genes and DNA. Within this sample are roughly 610,000 distinct CDR3 sequences, with about 16% of them counted one time only. The ten top clones hold around 12% of the sample. These records were also assigned to another study, of T cells in Graves' hyperthyroidism and ophthalmopathy.

The source was peripheral blood mononuclear cells (PBMCs), collected at new diagnosis, from a patient treated with antithyroid drugs. These receptors all stem from a man aged 18 to 30 with Graves disease. Donor details come from another sample of the same person, matched by shared clones.

At least ten counts were recorded for this clonotype. The DNA of the CDR3 is TGTGCCAGCAGCTTGGGAACTACTAGCGGGACCCAAGAGACCCAGTACTTC. Protein sequence: CASSLGTTSGTQETQYF. J is TRBJ2-5 and V is TRBV11-2; 10 bases are shared with TRBD2. Trimming at V came to 3 bases and at J to 1 base, leaving 8 bases not matched to a gene. CDR3 length: 17 amino acids. Germline V CDR1 and CDR2: SGHAT, FQNNGV. Drawing the rest from reference TRBV11-2 and TRBJ2-5, the complete variable domain is EAGVAQSPRYKIIEKRQSVAFWCNPISGHATLYWYQQILGQGPKLLIQFQNNGVVDDSQLPKDRFSAERLKGVDSTLKIQPAKLEDSAVYLCASSLGTTSGTQETQYFGPGTRLLVL.

This clonotype has ten or more counts. The chain joins TRBV6-1 to TRBJ1-5; 7 positions match TRBD1. Germline CDR1 MNHNS, CDR2 SASEGT. The J segment lost 5 bases and the V segment lost 5 bases, leaving 9 bases of the junction unmatched. The CDR3 length is 15 residues. The chain's CDR3 is CASSPNEGAYQPQHF. As DNA, the CDR3 is TGTGCCAGCAGTCCCAACGAGGGGGCCTATCAGCCCCAGCATTTT.